These T cell receptor beta chains were read from a single sample in a study of T cells after yellow fever vaccination. TCRdb reanalysed the 5' RACE reads using MiXCR and keeps one entry per CDR3 protein. Of nearly 350,000 distinct CDR3 sequences in the sample, 7% to 10% are singletons; the top ten hold under 20%. This specimen was PBMCs, taken more than 40 days after the first yellow fever vaccination. These receptors were taken from a man aged 18 to 29 who received the YFV17D yellow fever vaccine. CDR3s include the opening cysteine and the closing phenylalanine or tryptophan. Each record gives: J gene, clone size, D gene, V gene, CDR3 DNA, CDR3 protein. D genes are given only for firm matches. The size entry is marked missing in some rows and otherwise reads once, few, many or a size class.

TRBJ2-7 . . TRBV20-1 TGCAGTGCTAGAGGTTTGGACAGTATACCTAACGAGCAGTACTTC CSARGLDSIPNEQYF
TRBJ2-1 few . TRBV5-1 TGCGCCAGCAGCCCTGACCCGAGCTCCTACAATGAGCAGTTCTTC CASSPDPSSYNEQFF
TRBJ2-2 . TRBD2 TRBV7-2 TGTGCCAGCAGCTTAGCCCAGCGGGGGGGCCCCGGGGAGCTGTTTTTT CASSLAQRGGPGELFF
TRBJ2-2 . . TRBV7-3 TGTGCCAGCAGCCTTAACGACGGGGGTACCGGGGAGCTGTTTTTT CASSLNDGGTGELFF
TRBJ2-1 few TRBD1 TRBV7-6 TGTGCCAGCAGCTTCGGACAGGGCTCCTACAATGAGCAGTTCTTC CASSFGQGSYNEQFF
TRBJ2-7 . . TRBV10-3 TGTGCCATCAGTGGAACAGGGTCCACTACTACCTACGAGCAGTACTTC CAISGTGSTTTYEQYF
TRBJ2-3 few . TRBV7-3 TGTCCCGGAAGAATCGCTACTAGCACAGATACGCAGTATTTT CPGRIATSTDTQYF
TRBJ1-1 few TRBD1 TRBV5-1 TGCGCCAGCAGCCATTCACAGGGGCCTGAAGCTTTCTTT CASSHSQGPEAFF
TRBJ1-2 few TRBD1 TRBV7-2 TGTGCCAGCAGCTTCGGACAGGGCCTCTATGGCTACACCTTC CASSFGQGLYGYTF
TRBJ2-1 few TRBD1 TRBV12-3/TRBV12-4 TGTGCCAGCAGTCCGACTCCGACAGGGGTGGCCTACAATGAGCAGTTCTTC CASSPTPTGVAYNEQFF
TRBJ2-7 few . TRBV3-1 TGTGCCAGCAGCCAAGGGGGGTCTAGCAAGGTCTACGAGCAGTACTTC CASSQGGSSKVYEQYF
TRBJ1-2 . TRBD1 TRBV20-1 TGCAGTGCTGTCGACAGGGATTGGAATGGCTACACCTTC CSAVDRDWNGYTF
TRBJ1-5 . . TRBV30 TGTGCCTGGAGCAACGCAGCGAGTAGCAATCAGCCCCAGCATTTT CAWSNAASSNQPQHF
TRBJ1-6 . TRBD1 TRBV7-2 TGTGCCAGCAGCTTGGCAGGGGGATCGGGTTCACCCCTCCACTTT CASSLAGGSGSPLHF
TRBJ2-1 . . TRBV28 TGTGCCAGCAGTTCGCCAGTAGGTCTCTACAATGAGCAGTTCTTC CASSSPVGLYNEQFF
TRBJ2-7 . . TRBV14 TGTGCCAGCAGCCAAGTCTACGAGCAGTACTTC CASSQVYEQYF
TRBJ2-5 few . TRBV12-3/TRBV12-4 TGTGCCAGCAGTTTCTGGACCATCAGGGGAGAGACCCAGTACTTC CASSFWTIRGETQYF
TRBJ2-3 . . TRBV27 TGTGCCAGCAGCCATGGCTCTAGCACAGATACGCAGTATTTT CASSHGSSTDTQYF
TRBJ2-4 few . TRBV28 TGTGCCAGCAGTGGACGGACGCTAGCCAAAAACATTCAGTACTTC CASSGRTLAKNIQYF
TRBJ1-5 few . TRBV19 TGTGCCAGTAGTCCAGGGTTTGGCAATCAGCCCCAGCATTTT CASSPGFGNQPQHF
TRBJ2-3 . . TRBV18 TGTGCCGGCTCACCACCTCTAGATACGCAGTATTTT CAGSPPLDTQYF
TRBJ1-5 few TRBD1 TRBV3-1 TGTGCCAGCAGCCAAGGAGGCGGGACAGGGTACAATCAGCCCCAGCATTTT CASSQGGGTGYNQPQHF
TRBJ2-1 few TRBD2 TRBV3-1 TGTGCCAGCATTCTCTCTAGCGGGGACAATGAGCAGTTCTTC CASILSSGDNEQFF
TRBJ1-2 few . TRBV4-1 TGCGCCAGCAGCCAAGTCAGTAGCGAAGGGAACTATGGCTACACCTTC CASSQVSSEGNYGYTF
TRBJ1-1 many . TRBV11-2 TGTGCCAGCAGCTGGGAACAGCTCACTGAAGCTTTCTTT CASSWEQLTEAFF
TRBJ2-3 few . TRBV24-1 TGTGCCACCAGTGAGCTGGGGCTCCAGTATTTT CATSELGLQYF
TRBJ1-6 few . TRBV9 TGTGCCAGCAGCGTAAACAATTCGCCCCTCCACTTT CASSVNNSPLHF
TRBJ1-2 few TRBD1 TRBV23-1 TGCGCCAGCAGTCCCTGCGGACAGGGGGAATCCCCCTATGGCTACACCTTC CASSPCGQGESPYGYTF
TRBJ2-7 few . TRBV29-1 TGCAGCGTTACGGACAGTGCCTCCTACGAGCAGTACTTC CSVTDSASYEQYF
TRBJ2-5 few TRBD2 TRBV20-1 TGCAGTGCCGAGGGAGTAGCGGGGGCTCAAGAGACCCAGTACTTC CSAEGVAGAQETQYF
TRBJ1-2 few . TRBV12-3/TRBV12-4 TGTGCCAGCAGGCCAGGGTTTAACTATGGCTACACCTTC CASRPGFNYGYTF
TRBJ2-3 few . TRBV5-1 TGCGCCAGCAGCTCTGGTTGGAGCGGTGGCACAGATACGCAGTATTTT CASSSGWSGGTDTQYF
TRBJ2-1 few . TRBV27 TGTGCCAGCAGTTTATCGAACAGGGTCGGGATGGGTGAGCAGTTCTTC CASSLSNRVGMGEQFF
TRBJ2-7 . . TRBV4-3 TGCGCCAGCAGCCAAGATCGGGCGCAGGGGTACGAGCAGTACTTC CASSQDRAQGYEQYF
TRBJ2-2 . TRBD2 TRBV7-8 TGTGCCAGCAGCTCGGCCGGGGCGGGGGGGCCCGGGGAGCTGTTTTTT CASSSAGAGGPGELFF
TRBJ2-1 many . TRBV20-1 TGCAGTGCTAGCTCTCCCGGAAGGACCTACAATGAGCAGTTCTTC CSASSPGRTYNEQFF
TRBJ2-5 few . TRBV12-5 TGTGCTAGTGGTCCCGGGTACGGAGGAGAGACCCAGTACTTC CASGPGYGGETQYF
TRBJ2-4 . . TRBV7-9 TGTGCCAGCACCCGAGACTTACTAGCCAAAAACATTCAGTACTTC CASTRDLLAKNIQYF
TRBJ1-3 . . TRBV5-1 TGCGCCAGCAGCAACCCTCGTCGAGGGCCCTCTGGAAACACCATATATTTT CASSNPRRGPSGNTIYF
TRBJ2-7 many . TRBV19 TGTGCCAGTAGTATTGTCCGGTCCTTCATCAACGGGGAGCAGTACTTC CASSIVRSFINGEQYF
TRBJ1-2 . . TRBV5-1 TGCGCCAGCAGCCCGACAGATAACTATGGCTACACCTTC CASSPTDNYGYTF
TRBJ2-7 . . TRBV29-1 TGCAGCGTCGCCTCCCCGGGCACCAACTACGAGCAGTACTTC CSVASPGTNYEQYF
TRBJ1-1 few . TRBV4-3 TGCGCCAGCAGCCAAGATCTAGGGGCCACGGGAGCTTTCTTT CASSQDLGATGAFF
TRBJ1-5 . . TRBV7-2 TGTGCCAGCAGGACATTTAGCAATCAGCCCCAGCATTTT CASRTFSNQPQHF
TRBJ1-2 . . TRBV7-1 TGTGCCAGCAGCTCCCGGGACCATGGCTACACCTTC CASSSRDHGYTF
TRBJ2-5 few TRBD2 TRBV11-2 TGTGCCAGCAGCTCAAGACTAGCGGGGGGGCCAGAGACCCAGTACTTC CASSSRLAGGPETQYF
TRBJ1-2 . TRBD1 TRBV5-1 TGCGCCAGCAGCTTGGTGACAGGGATCACTGTCTATGGCTACACCTTC CASSLVTGITVYGYTF
TRBJ2-1 . . TRBV5-1 TGCGCCAGCAGCTTGTTGGCGTTGGGCGATAATTCCTACAATGAGCAGTTCTTC CASSLLALGDNSYNEQFF
TRBJ2-2 . . TRBV6-1 TGTGCCACATTCAGGGGCGACACCGGGGAGCTGTTTTTT CATFRGDTGELFF
TRBJ1-1 few . TRBV5-4 TGTGCCAGCAGCTGGGGGGACACTGAAGCTTTCTTT CASSWGDTEAFF
TRBJ1-4 few . TRBV25-1 TGTGCCAGCAGTTATGGACAGCGGTCAACTAATGAAAAACTGTTTTTT CASSYGQRSTNEKLFF
TRBJ1-6 . . TRBV18 TGTGCCAGCTCACCAATGAGTGGGGATTCACCCCTCCACTTT CASSPMSGDSPLHF
TRBJ2-2 . . TRBV30 TGTGCCTGGAGTGCCTATTCGGTCCCGGAGCTGTTTTTT CAWSAYSVPELFF
TRBJ2-1 . TRBD2 TRBV7-9 TGTGCCAGCAGCACTAGCGGGGTTTACACTGAGCAGTTCTTC CASSTSGVYTEQFF
TRBJ2-5 . . TRBV29-1 TGCAGCGTTGAAGATAAGAAGAATGTGGAAGAGACCCAGTACTTC CSVEDKKNVEETQYF
TRBJ2-3 few . TRBV20-1 TGCAGTGCTAGAGACTTGGAAACAGATACGCAGTATTTT CSARDLETDTQYF
TRBJ2-6 few . TRBV10-3 TGTGCCATCAGTGAGCAGGGGCCGAGCTCTGGGGCCAACGTCCTGACTTTC CAISEQGPSSGANVLTF